The T cell receptor beta chain under discussion was sequenced for a study of blood T cell repertoires in COVID-19. About the study: COVID-19 samples from acute and convalescent phases originated in the United States, Italy and Spain.

In terms of age and location, participants ranged from roughly 18 to 95 years and lived in roughly 22 US areas. The study assigned cohorts using participant-reported clinical history. The length of the CDR3 is 12 residues. V was clipped by 8 bases and J by 3 bases, with 10 bases between them. Germline-derived CDR1 and CDR2 are MDHEN and SYDVKM. Authors' methods: Counts of nucleated cells, estimated from reference gene primer amplification, were obtained. Clones were read by immunoSEQ multiplex PCR, and TCRdb kept only the in-frame ones, dropping some. That table gives V, J and clone size, and the DNA gave D and trimming. Of approximately 250,000 clones listed, 88% were seen once; the top ten hold approximately 1.2%.

Specimen: PBMCs or T cells enriched from blood (not recorded which). This chain connects TRBV28 to TRBJ1-2, with TRBD1 as a possible D gene (5 bases). The clonotype was recovered from a woman between 35 and 50 years old with acute COVID-19. In DNA, the CDR3 is TGTGCCAGCCGGATGGGGCACTATGGCTACACCTTC. Translation gives CASRMGHYGYTF.